This T cell receptor beta chain was documented in a study of blood T cell repertoires in COVID-19. Overall study: Samples taken during acute and convalescent COVID-19 were collected in the United States, Italy and Spain. T cells, B-cell-depleted T cells, or PBMCs supplied cDNA or gDNA.

CDR3 length: 14 amino acids. Trimming removed 6 bases at V and 9 bases at J, with 15 bases between. Germline lookup yields CDR1 MNHEY and CDR2 SMNVEV (reference sequence). In the study's own analysis: The assay estimated nucleated cells by amplifying reference gene primers. The method was immunoSEQ multiplex PCR; TCRdb's version includes in-frame clones alone and lacks a portion of them. V, J and clone size are taken as reported in that table, and D and trimming were inferred from the DNA itself. The sample has fewer than 250,000 clones, over 70% seen once. The rearrangement links TRBV27 to TRBJ1-6; tentative D call: TRBD1 (6 bases). Sequenced sample: peripheral blood. This TCR was sampled from a man aged 50 to 59 with active or convalescent COVID-19. The CDR3 loop reads CASRLTGSGSPLHF. In DNA form, the CDR3 reads TGTGCCAGCAGACTAACAGGGTCAGGTTCACCCCTCCACTTT.